Shown below are 5 T cell receptor beta chains from a single sample sequenced in a study of blood T cell repertoires in COVID-19. Sequencing used immunoSEQ multiplex PCR; TCRdb keeps in-frame clones, though not all of them. The sample lists 120,000 or so clones; roughly 90% were seen once. The sequenced material came from peripheral blood. These receptors were taken from a man aged 35 to 55 with acute or convalescent COVID-19.

CDR3 nucleotide sequence: TGCAGCGTTCATGTACAGGGGGGGGGTATGAACACTGAAGCTTTCTTT. Encoded protein: CSVHVQGGGMNTEAFF. V gene TRBV29-1 combines with J gene TRBJ1-1; 8 bases are a match to TRBD1. Unmatched junction bases numbered 11, after V lost 5 bases and J lost 0 bases. The CDR3 spans 16 residues. CDR1 and CDR2 from the germline V gene are SQVTM and ANQGSEA.

This clone has just a few counts. The CDR3 sequence is CASSLRGRGLSYEQYF. In nucleotides, the CDR3 is TGTGCCAGCTCCCTTCGGGGCAGGGGGCTTTCCTACGAGCAGTACTTC. The V call is TRBV27, the J call TRBJ2-7; 8 bases are shared with TRBD1. The CDR3 consists of 16 residues. V gave up 8 bases and J gave up 1 base; unmatched junction bases: 13. CDR1 is MNHEY and CDR2 is SMNVEV in the germline V gene (reference sequence).

The rearrangement links TRBV3-1 (or the pseudogene TRBV3-2) to TRBJ1-2; D gene uncertain. Germline CDR1 is LGHDT and CDR2 is YNNKEL (reference sequence). The CDR3 consists of 12 residues. V lost 4 bases to trimming and J lost 8 bases, with 11 bases between them. The CDR3 coding sequence is TGTGCCAGCAGCCTACGGGAGGGCGGCTACACCTTC. Encoded protein: CASSLREGGYTF.

CDR3 nucleotides: TGTGCCAGCGCGACAGGGGCTACCTACGAGCAGTACTTC. Translated: CASATGATYEQYF. This rearrangement joins TRBV2 to TRBJ2-7; 8 positions agree with TRBD1. Germline V lookup: CDR1 SNHLY, CDR2 FYNNEI. The CDR3 consists of 13 residues. Losses at the gene ends were 8 bases for V and 2 bases for J; bases not matched to a gene: 5. The variable domain in full, completed from reference TRBV2 and TRBJ2-7, reads EPEVTQTPSHQVTQMGQEVILRCVPISNHLYFYWYRQILGQKVEFLVSFYNNEISEKSEIFDDQFSVERPDGSNFTLKIRSTKLEDSAMYFCASATGATYEQYFGPGTRLTVT.

CDR3 region: CATKLDRGSQPQHF. CDR3 DNA: TGTGCCACCAAATTAGACAGAGGTAGTCAGCCCCAGCATTTT. The V gene is TRBV24-1, the J gene TRBJ1-5; possibly TRBD1 for D (5 bases). Germline-derived CDR1 and CDR2 are KGHDR and SFDVKD. This CDR3 comprises 14 residues. Trimming shortened V by 8 bases and J by 6 bases, and 16 bases separated the two germline ends.